The 3 T cell receptor beta chains below were found in one sample sequenced in a study of CD8+ T cells in alopecia areata (dated by TCRdb to the late 2010s). The method behind the library was the immunoSEQ multiplex PCR assay. To provide template for TCR sequencing, every sample had RNA extracted and reverse transcribed into cDNA. TCRdb retrieved this table from immuneACCESS and kept in-frame rearrangements only. Not all clones are present; in checked studies, unresolved V genes account for under half, and no reason is known for the remainder. The sample yields roughly 200,000 clones; roughly 61% were counted once. The ten largest make up approximately 12% of the sample. This sample's time point label indicates: less than 30 weeks on oral tofacitinib. In light of the paper, this sample's treatment or condition label describes: oral pan-JAK inhibitor, 5-10 mg twice daily. The material was CD8+ T cells sorted from blood, obtained at week 24, from a patient treated with tofacitinib. These TCRs come from a human donor with alopecia areata.

This chain connects TRBV2 to TRBJ2-1; 7 nucleotides align to TRBD2. The V gene's germline CDR1 is SNHLY and CDR2 FYNNEI. This CDR3 has 14 amino acids. Trimming took 0 bases from V and 5 from J; bases not matched to a gene: 1. The CDR3 nucleotides are TGTGCCAGCAGTGAAGCGGGGGGGGACAATGAGCAGTTCTTC. Amino acid sequence: CASSEAGGDNEQFF.

The chain recombines TRBV13 with TRBJ1-1; the D is unclear. Germline assignment: CDR1 PRHDT and CDR2 FYEKMQ (reference sequence). Trimming pared 4 bases from V and 10 bases from J, leaving 10 bases between. The CDR3 extends over 11 amino acids. The CDR3 reads CASSYGGGAFF. CDR3 DNA: TGTGCCAGCAGCTACGGTGGAGGAGCTTTCTTT.

This clone was seen at least ten times. This chain connects TRBV5-1 to TRBJ2-7; 7 nucleotides line up with TRBD1. Germline V gives CDR1 SGHRS, CDR2 YFSETQ. V shed 4 bases and J 5 bases; nucleotides not matched to a gene: 12. This CDR3 is 15 amino acids long. Here the CDR3 DNA reads TGCGCCAGCAGCGGCACCGGGACAGCCCCTGACGAGCAGTACTTC. As protein: CASSGTGTAPDEQYF.